The T cell receptor (beta chain) under discussion was sequenced for a study of CD8 T cells in ankylosing spondylitis. Study-wide results and caveats: For ankylosing spondylitis blood, a TCR beta motif of eight or nine highly homologous variants appeared characteristic. Enrichment of disease-linked clones was reportedly significant in matched ankylosing spondylitis synovial fluid.

This clonotype was seen ten or more times. Its antigen is not known. Quantitative 5'-RACE with molecular barcodes was used to make the TCR beta libraries. TCRdb itself ran the 5' RACE reads through MiXCR, one entry per CDR3 protein. The data hold about 800,000 distinct CDR3 sequences, with around 11% observed a single time. CDR1 is SGHAT and CDR2 is FQNNGV in the germline V gene. The V end lost 5 bases, the J end lost 0 bases, and 10 bases lay between the germline ends. This CDR3 has 15 residues. V gene TRBV11-2 combines with J gene TRBJ2-2; D is uncertain. This receptor was obtained from a male donor with ankylosing spondylitis. Sequences were obtained from blood, either unsorted or a sorted T cell fraction (not recorded which). The CDR3 loop reads CASSPPAANTGELFF. The CDR3 DNA reads TGTGCCAGCAGCCCCCCGGCTGCGAACACCGGGGAGCTGTTTTTT. The full variable domain, in which reference TRBV11-2 and TRBJ2-2 provide the parts outside the CDR3, is EAGVAQSPRYKIIEKRQSVAFWCNPISGHATLYWYQQILGQGPKLLIQFQNNGVVDDSQLPKDRFSAERLKGVDSTLKIQPAKLEDSAVYLCASSPPAANTGELFFGEGSRLTVL.